The rows below give T cell receptor beta chains drawn from one sample of a study of blood T cell repertoires in COVID-19. TCRdb's table, derived via immunoSEQ multiplex PCR, lists solely in-frame clones and lacks some. This table holds approximately 500,000 clones, roughly nine tenths found once. The sample consisted of peripheral blood. These receptors all come from a woman aged 50 to 65 with COVID-19, enrolled during active disease. CDR3s include the opening cysteine and the closing phenylalanine or tryptophan. Fields, in order: clone size, J gene, D gene, V gene, CDR3 DNA, CDR3 protein. The D gene is left open where the match is weak. Clone size is given for some rows only: seen once, a few or many times, or a class if the clone is expanded.

clone size: .
J gene: TRBJ1-2
D gene: TRBD1
V gene: TRBV7-9
CDR3 DNA: TGTGCCAGCAGCCCAGGGACAGGGAGGGGTGGCTACACCTTC
CDR3 protein: CASSPGTGRGGYTF

clone size: .
J gene: TRBJ1-1
D gene: .
V gene: TRBV29-1
CDR3 DNA: TGCAGCGCTGGGGGCAATGAAGCTTTCTTT
CDR3 protein: CSAGGNEAFF

clone size: .
J gene: TRBJ2-2
D gene: .
V gene: TRBV6-2/TRBV6-3
CDR3 DNA: TGTGCCAGCAGTCAGGCCCCCGGGGAGCTGTTTTTT
CDR3 protein: CASSQAPGELFF

clone size: .
J gene: TRBJ1-1
D gene: TRBD1
V gene: TRBV10-2
CDR3 DNA: TGCGCCAGCAGGGGGACAGATTTGAACACTGAAGCTTTCTTT
CDR3 protein: CASRGTDLNTEAFF

clone size: .
J gene: TRBJ1-4
D gene: .
V gene: TRBV7-6
CDR3 DNA: TGTGCCAGCGCCGCAGGGCCCGCCGCTAATGAAAAACTGTTTTTT
CDR3 protein: CASAAGPAANEKLFF

clone size: once
J gene: TRBJ2-7
D gene: TRBD2
V gene: TRBV9
CDR3 DNA: TGTGCCAGCAGCCCCCCTAGCGGCTTCTCCTACGAGCAGTACTTC
CDR3 protein: CASSPPSGFSYEQYF

clone size: few
J gene: TRBJ1-1
D gene: .
V gene: TRBV7-2
CDR3 DNA: TGTGCCAGCAGCTTAGTCCCCCCGCCCGGGACTGAAGCTTTCTTT
CDR3 protein: CASSLVPPPGTEAFF

clone size: .
J gene: TRBJ2-1
D gene: TRBD2
V gene: TRBV5-6
CDR3 DNA: TGTGCCAGCAGCCCCGGACTAGCATTGGACAATGAGCAGTTCTTC
CDR3 protein: CASSPGLALDNEQFF

clone size: .
J gene: TRBJ1-5
D gene: TRBD1
V gene: TRBV6-1
CDR3 DNA: TGTGCCAGCAGTGAACGTCCCGACAGGGACCAGCCCCAGCATTTT
CDR3 protein: CASSERPDRDQPQHF

clone size: .
J gene: TRBJ1-1
D gene: TRBD1
V gene: TRBV4-1
CDR3 DNA: TGCGCCAGCAGCCAATTAACAGGGGGCACTGAAGCTTTCTTT
CDR3 protein: CASSQLTGGTEAFF

clone size: .
J gene: TRBJ2-2
D gene: TRBD2
V gene: TRBV5-1
CDR3 DNA: TGCGCCAGCAGCATGAATAGCGGGGGACCGAACACCGGGGAGCTGTTTTTT
CDR3 protein: CASSMNSGGPNTGELFF

clone size: .
J gene: TRBJ2-7
D gene: TRBD1
V gene: TRBV5-4
CDR3 DNA: TGTGCCAGCAGCTCTGGACAGGGGGCTTCTTACGAGCAGTACTTC
CDR3 protein: CASSSGQGASYEQYF